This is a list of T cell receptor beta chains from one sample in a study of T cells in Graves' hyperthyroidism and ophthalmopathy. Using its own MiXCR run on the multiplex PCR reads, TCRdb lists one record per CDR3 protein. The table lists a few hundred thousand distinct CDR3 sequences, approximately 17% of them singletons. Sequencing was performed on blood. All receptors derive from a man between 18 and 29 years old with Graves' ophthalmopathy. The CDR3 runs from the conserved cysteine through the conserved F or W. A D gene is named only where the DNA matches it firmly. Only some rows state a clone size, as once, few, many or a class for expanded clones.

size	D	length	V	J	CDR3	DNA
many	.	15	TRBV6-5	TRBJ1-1	CASSYSEEGAKQAFF	TGTGCCAGCAGTTACTCGGAGGAAGGGGCAAAGCAAGCTTTCTTT
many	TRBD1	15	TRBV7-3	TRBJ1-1	CASSSTGVGDTEAFF	TGTGCCAGCAGTTCGACAGGGGTGGGGGACACTGAAGCTTTCTTT
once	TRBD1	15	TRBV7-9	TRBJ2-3	CASRMGQLSTDTQYF	TGTGCCAGCAGAATGGGACAGCTAAGCACAGATACGCAGTATTTT
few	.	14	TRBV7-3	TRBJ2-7	CASSLSTQGTKQYF	TGTGCCAGCAGCTTATCCACTCAGGGGACGAAGCAGTACTTC
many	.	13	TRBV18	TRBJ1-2	CASSPADARGYTF	TGTGCCAGCTCACCAGCGGATGCCCGGGGCTACACCTTC
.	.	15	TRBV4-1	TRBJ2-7	CASSRTTGTLYEQYF	TGCGCCAGCAGCCGGACAACCGGGACACTCTACGAGCAGTACTTC
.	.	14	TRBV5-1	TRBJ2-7	CASSPGTFSYEQYF	TGCGCCAGCAGCCCGGGGACGTTCTCCTACGAGCAGTACTTC
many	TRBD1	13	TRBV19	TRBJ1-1	CATRTGPNTEAFF	TGTGCCACCCGGACAGGCCCGAACACTGAAGCTTTCTTT
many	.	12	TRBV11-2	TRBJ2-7	CASSYSSYEQYF	TGTGCCAGCAGCTACAGTTCCTACGAGCAGTACTTC
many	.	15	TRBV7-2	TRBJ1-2	CASSLVSQVTHGYTF	TGTGCCAGCAGCTTAGTGTCGCAGGTTACCCATGGCTACACCTTC
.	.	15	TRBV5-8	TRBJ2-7	CASSPWSGGNYEQYF	TGTGCCAGCAGCCCCTGGAGTGGAGGGAACTACGAGCAGTACTTC
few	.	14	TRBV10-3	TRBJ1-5	CAIRRDGSMEPQHF	TGTGCCATCAGGCGGGACGGATCCATGGAGCCCCAGCATTTT
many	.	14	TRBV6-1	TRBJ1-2	CASSPSTQAYGYTF	TGTGCCAGCAGTCCTTCGACCCAGGCGTATGGCTACACCTTC
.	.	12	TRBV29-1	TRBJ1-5	CSVRQGDQPQHF	TGCAGCGTTAGGCAGGGCGATCAGCCCCAGCATTTT
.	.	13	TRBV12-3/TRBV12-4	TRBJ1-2	CASSMGIYGGYTF	TGTGCCAGCAGTATGGGGATCTATGGTGGCTACACCTTC
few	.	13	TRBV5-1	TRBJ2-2	CASSLGTTGELFF	TGCGCCAGCAGCTTGGGCACAACCGGGGAGCTGTTTTTT
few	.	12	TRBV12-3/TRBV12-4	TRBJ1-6	CASRPRRSPLHF	TGTGCCAGCAGGCCAAGGAGGTCACCCCTCCACTTT
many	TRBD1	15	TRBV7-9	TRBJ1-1	CASSRGQGIVTEAFF	TGTGCCAGCAGCCGAGGACAGGGAATAGTCACTGAAGCTTTCTTT
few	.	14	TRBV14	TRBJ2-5	CASSQGSSQETQYF	TGTGCCAGCAGCCAAGGGTCCTCCCAAGAGACCCAGTACTTC
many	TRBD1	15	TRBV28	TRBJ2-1	CASSSPPDRVNEQFF	TGTGCCAGCAGTTCCCCCCCCGACAGGGTTAATGAGCAGTTCTTC
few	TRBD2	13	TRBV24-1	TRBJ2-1	CATSGGLGNEQFF	TGTGCCACGTCGGGGGGGCTCGGCAATGAGCAGTTCTTC
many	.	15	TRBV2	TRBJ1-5	CASRGPAYSNQPQHF	TGTGCCAGCAGGGGGCCAGCCTATAGCAATCAGCCCCAGCATTTT
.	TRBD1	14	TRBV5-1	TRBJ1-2	CASSLGQGKDGYTF	TGCGCCAGCAGCTTGGGACAGGGGAAGGATGGCTACACCTTC
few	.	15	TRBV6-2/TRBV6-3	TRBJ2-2	CASSYSTQGPGELFF	TGTGCCAGCAGTTACTCGACACAGGGCCCCGGGGAGCTGTTTTTT